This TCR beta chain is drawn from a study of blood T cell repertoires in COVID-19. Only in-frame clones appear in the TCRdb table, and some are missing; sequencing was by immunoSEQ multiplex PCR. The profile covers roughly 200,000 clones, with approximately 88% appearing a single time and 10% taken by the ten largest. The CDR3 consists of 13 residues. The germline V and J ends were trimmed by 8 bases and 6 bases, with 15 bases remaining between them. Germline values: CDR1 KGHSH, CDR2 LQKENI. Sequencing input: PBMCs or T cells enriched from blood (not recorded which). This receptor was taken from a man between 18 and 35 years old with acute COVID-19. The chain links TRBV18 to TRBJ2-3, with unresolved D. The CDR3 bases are TGTGCCAGCCGAGGTAGCAGAGCCGATACGCAGTATTTT. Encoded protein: CASRGSRADTQYF.